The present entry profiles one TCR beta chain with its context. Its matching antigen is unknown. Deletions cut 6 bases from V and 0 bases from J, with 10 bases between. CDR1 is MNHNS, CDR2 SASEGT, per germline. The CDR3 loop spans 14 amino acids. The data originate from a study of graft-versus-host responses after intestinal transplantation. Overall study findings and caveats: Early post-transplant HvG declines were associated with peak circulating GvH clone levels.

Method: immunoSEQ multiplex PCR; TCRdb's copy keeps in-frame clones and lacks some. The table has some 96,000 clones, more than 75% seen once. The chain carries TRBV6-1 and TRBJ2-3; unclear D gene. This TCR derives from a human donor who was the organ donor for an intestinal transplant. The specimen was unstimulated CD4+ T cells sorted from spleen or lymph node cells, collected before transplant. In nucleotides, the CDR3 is TGTGCCAGCAGATTGGACCTTAGCACAGATACGCAGTATTTT. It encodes CASRLDLSTDTQYF.